The rows below give T cell receptor beta chains drawn from one sample of a study of blood T cell repertoires in COVID-19. TCRdb's copy holds only in-frame clones and misses some; the assay was immunoSEQ multiplex PCR. The data show 35,000 to 45,000 clones, around 90% seen once. Source material: peripheral blood. Source of these receptors: a man in his 60s with acute or convalescent COVID-19. Both conserved end residues are part of each CDR3. A D gene is named only where the DNA matches it firmly. Clone size is shown for a subset of rows, as once, few, many or a class of expanded clone.

clone_size: -
v_call: TRBV5-6
d_call: TRBD1
j_call: TRBJ2-2
cdr3_aa: CASSPLVDRGTTGELFF
cdr3_nt: TGTGCCAGCAGCCCACTCGTGGACAGGGGTACCACCGGGGAGCTGTTTTTT

clone_size: few
v_call: TRBV9
d_call: TRBD2
j_call: TRBJ2-7
cdr3_aa: CASSVAPTSGLEQYF
cdr3_nt: TGTGCCAGCAGCGTAGCTCCTACTAGCGGCTTAGAGCAGTACTTC

clone_size: few
v_call: TRBV6-2/TRBV6-3
d_call: -
j_call: TRBJ1-1
cdr3_aa: CASSYKLTEAFF
cdr3_nt: TGTGCCAGCAGTTATAAATTGACTGAAGCTTTCTTT

clone_size: -
v_call: TRBV19
d_call: TRBD1
j_call: TRBJ2-1
cdr3_aa: CASKTDRGLGEQFF
cdr3_nt: TGTGCCAGTAAAACCGACAGGGGTCTCGGTGAGCAGTTCTTC

clone_size: few
v_call: TRBV18
d_call: TRBD1
j_call: TRBJ1-2
cdr3_aa: CASSPLPGQGEKGYGYTF
cdr3_nt: TGTGCCAGCTCACCGCTACCGGGACAGGGGGAAAAGGGCTATGGCTACACCTTC

clone_size: -
v_call: TRBV5-1
d_call: TRBD2
j_call: TRBJ2-3
cdr3_aa: CASSWLTSGSTADTQYF
cdr3_nt: TGCGCCAGCAGCTGGCTTACTAGCGGCAGCACCGCAGATACGCAGTATTTT

clone_size: -
v_call: TRBV7-9
d_call: TRBD1
j_call: TRBJ2-3
cdr3_aa: CASSLSRDRSSTDTQYF
cdr3_nt: TGTGCCAGCAGCTTAAGTAGGGACAGATCAAGCACAGATACGCAGTATTTT

clone_size: -
v_call: TRBV18
d_call: -
j_call: TRBJ2-5
cdr3_aa: CASSPAAGPETQYF
cdr3_nt: TGTGCCAGCTCACCCGCGGCAGGGCCCGAGACCCAGTACTTC

clone_size: few
v_call: TRBV9
d_call: -
j_call: TRBJ1-1
cdr3_aa: CASSVVLNAEAFF
cdr3_nt: TGTGCCAGCAGCGTAGTCCTAAACGCTGAAGCTTTCTTT

clone_size: -
v_call: TRBV5-4
d_call: TRBD1
j_call: TRBJ1-1
cdr3_aa: CASSYRTGGYTEAFF
cdr3_nt: TGTGCCAGCAGCTATAGGACAGGAGGGTACACTGAAGCTTTCTTT

clone_size: -
v_call: TRBV18
d_call: -
j_call: TRBJ2-5
cdr3_aa: CASSPPQGSKGETQYF
cdr3_nt: TGTGCCAGCTCACCACCGCAGGGGAGTAAAGGGGAGACCCAGTACTTC

clone_size: -
v_call: TRBV5-1
d_call: -
j_call: TRBJ2-7
cdr3_aa: CASSHGQPGTYEQYF
cdr3_nt: TGCGCCAGCAGCCACGGACAGCCTGGGACGTACGAGCAGTACTTC

clone_size: once
v_call: TRBV11-2
d_call: TRBD2
j_call: TRBJ2-3
cdr3_aa: CASSFLAGRSTDTQYF
cdr3_nt: TGTGCCAGCAGCTTCCTAGCGGGAAGGAGCACAGATACGCAGTATTTT

clone_size: once
v_call: TRBV13
d_call: -
j_call: TRBJ1-2
cdr3_aa: CASTLRRTHYGYTF
cdr3_nt: TGTGCCAGCACACTCAGGAGGACGCACTATGGCTACACCTTC

clone_size: -
v_call: TRBV9
d_call: -
j_call: TRBJ1-3
cdr3_aa: CASSVGGGQNTIYF
cdr3_nt: TGTGCCAGCAGCGTAGGGGGAGGGCAAAACACCATATATTTT

clone_size: -
v_call: TRBV11-2
d_call: TRBD2
j_call: TRBJ2-7
cdr3_aa: CASSLAGGSRMYEQYF
cdr3_nt: TGTGCCAGCAGCTTAGCTGGCGGGAGTAGAATGTACGAGCAGTACTTC

clone_size: once
v_call: TRBV10-1
d_call: -
j_call: TRBJ2-2
cdr3_aa: CASRLSSTGELFF
cdr3_nt: TGCGCCAGCAGACTATCAAGTACCGGGGAGCTGTTTTTT

clone_size: -
v_call: TRBV7-6
d_call: -
j_call: TRBJ2-5
cdr3_aa: CASSLTGGWGETQYF
cdr3_nt: TGTGCCAGCAGCCTTACTGGAGGGTGGGGAGAGACCCAGTACTTC

clone_size: few
v_call: TRBV18
d_call: -
j_call: TRBJ1-5
cdr3_aa: CASSPGRGNQPQHF
cdr3_nt: TGTGCCAGCTCACCGGGTAGGGGTAATCAGCCCCAGCATTTT

clone_size: -
v_call: TRBV7-2
d_call: -
j_call: TRBJ1-3
cdr3_aa: CASSLRDRSGNTIYF
cdr3_nt: TGTGCCAGCAGCTTAAGAGACAGGTCTGGAAACACCATATATTTT

clone_size: -
v_call: TRBV2
d_call: TRBD2
j_call: TRBJ2-1
cdr3_aa: CASSRKSLASGSRDEQFF
cdr3_nt: TGTGCCAGCAGCCGAAAGTCTTTGGCTAGCGGGAGCAGGGATGAGCAGTTCTTC

clone_size: -
v_call: TRBV2
d_call: -
j_call: TRBJ2-7
cdr3_aa: CASSSGYSSYEQYF
cdr3_nt: TGTGCCAGCAGTTCAGGGTACAGCTCCTACGAGCAGTACTTC

clone_size: -
v_call: TRBV19
d_call: TRBD1
j_call: TRBJ2-1
cdr3_aa: CASSVRQGSLYNEQFF
cdr3_nt: TGTGCCAGTAGTGTTAGACAGGGGAGTTTGTACAATGAGCAGTTCTTC

clone_size: -
v_call: TRBV20-1
d_call: -
j_call: TRBJ2-3
cdr3_aa: CSASHSRSQYF
cdr3_nt: TGCAGTGCTAGTCATTCCAGGTCTCAGTATTTT

clone_size: -
v_call: TRBV7-8
d_call: -
j_call: TRBJ1-5
cdr3_aa: CASSLASGRYAPQHF
cdr3_nt: TGTGCCAGCAGCTTAGCGTCGGGGAGATATGCGCCCCAGCATTTT

clone_size: -
v_call: TRBV7-2
d_call: -
j_call: TRBJ1-2
cdr3_aa: CASSLASQGSSTGYTF
cdr3_nt: TGTGCCAGCAGCTTAGCGAGCCAGGGCTCGTCAACCGGCTACACCTTC

clone_size: -
v_call: TRBV18
d_call: -
j_call: TRBJ2-7
cdr3_aa: CASSPVGPGVDSYEQYF
cdr3_nt: TGTGCCAGCTCACCAGTAGGACCGGGGGTGGATTCCTACGAGCAGTACTTC

clone_size: -
v_call: TRBV5-8
d_call: -
j_call: TRBJ1-6
cdr3_aa: CASSWGDGENSPLHF
cdr3_nt: TGTGCCAGCAGCTGGGGGGACGGAGAAAATTCACCCCTCCACTTT

clone_size: -
v_call: TRBV6-2/TRBV6-3
d_call: -
j_call: TRBJ1-1
cdr3_aa: CASSRPSRAWTEAFF
cdr3_nt: TGTGCCAGCAGTCGCCCTTCGAGAGCTTGGACTGAAGCTTTCTTT

clone_size: -
v_call: TRBV9
d_call: TRBD1
j_call: TRBJ1-4
cdr3_aa: CASSSSTGGNEKLFF
cdr3_nt: TGTGCCAGCAGCTCCAGCACAGGGGGTAATGAAAAACTGTTTTTT

clone_size: once
v_call: TRBV6-5
d_call: TRBD1
j_call: TRBJ1-5
cdr3_aa: CATGTGGHQPQHF
cdr3_nt: TGTGCCACCGGGACAGGGGGGCATCAGCCCCAGCATTTT

clone_size: -
v_call: TRBV2
d_call: TRBD1
j_call: TRBJ1-6
cdr3_aa: CASNGPGQGIRPHF
cdr3_nt: TGTGCCAGCAACGGACCGGGACAGGGAATTCGACCCCACTTT

clone_size: -
v_call: TRBV3-1/TRBV3-2
d_call: TRBD2
j_call: TRBJ2-2
cdr3_aa: CASSQETSGRYTGELFF
cdr3_nt: TGTGCCAGCAGCCAAGAGACTAGCGGGAGGTACACCGGGGAGCTGTTTTTT

clone_size: -
v_call: TRBV5-1
d_call: -
j_call: TRBJ1-2
cdr3_aa: CASSLPGQYGYTF
cdr3_nt: TGCGCCAGCAGCCTCCCAGGACAGTATGGCTACACCTTC

clone_size: -
v_call: TRBV7-6
d_call: -
j_call: TRBJ2-3
cdr3_aa: CASSLNGDTQYF
cdr3_nt: TGTGCCAGCAGCTTGAATGGCGATACGCAGTATTTT

clone_size: -
v_call: TRBV21-1
d_call: -
j_call: TRBJ1-5
cdr3_aa: CASSKRKARGQPQHF
cdr3_nt: TGTGCCAGCAGCAAAAGAAAAGCCCGGGGTCAGCCCCAGCATTTT

clone_size: -
v_call: TRBV3-1/TRBV3-2
d_call: -
j_call: TRBJ2-3
cdr3_aa: CASSQEIAAPYSTDTQYF
cdr3_nt: TGTGCCAGCAGCCAAGAGATAGCAGCGCCATATAGCACAGATACGCAGTATTTT

clone_size: -
v_call: TRBV6-1
d_call: TRBD1
j_call: TRBJ1-5
cdr3_aa: CASSEADRDMDQPQHF
cdr3_nt: TGTGCCAGCAGTGAAGCGGACAGGGATATGGATCAGCCCCAGCATTTT

clone_size: -
v_call: TRBV5-4
d_call: TRBD2
j_call: TRBJ2-7
cdr3_aa: CASSLGGGRAEQYF
cdr3_nt: TGTGCCAGCAGCTTGGGCGGGGGGCGAGCCGAGCAGTACTTC

clone_size: -
v_call: TRBV19
d_call: TRBD1
j_call: TRBJ1-4
cdr3_aa: CASNSRDRGNEKLFF
cdr3_nt: TGTGCCAGTAACTCAAGGGACAGGGGAAATGAAAAACTGTTTTTT

clone_size: -
v_call: TRBV4-2
d_call: TRBD1
j_call: TRBJ2-7
cdr3_aa: CASSQAGTGTYEQYF
cdr3_nt: TGTGCCAGCAGCCAAGCCGGGACAGGGACCTACGAGCAGTACTTC

clone_size: -
v_call: TRBV11-2
d_call: -
j_call: TRBJ2-7
cdr3_aa: CASSSIAGIDEQYF
cdr3_nt: TGTGCCAGCAGCTCCATAGCAGGGATAGACGAGCAGTACTTC

clone_size: -
v_call: TRBV19
d_call: -
j_call: TRBJ2-2
cdr3_aa: CASSISFGELFF
cdr3_nt: TGTGCCAGTAGTATTAGTTTCGGGGAGCTGTTTTTT

clone_size: -
v_call: TRBV5-1
d_call: TRBD1
j_call: TRBJ1-6
cdr3_aa: CASSAGDRELGSPLHF
cdr3_nt: TGCGCCAGCAGCGCCGGGGACAGGGAATTAGGTTCACCCCTCCACTTT

clone_size: once
v_call: TRBV4-3
d_call: TRBD1
j_call: TRBJ2-1
cdr3_aa: CASSQAGTGEQFF
cdr3_nt: TGCGCCAGCAGCCAAGCCGGGACAGGGGAGCAGTTCTTC

clone_size: -
v_call: TRBV2
d_call: -
j_call: TRBJ2-3
cdr3_aa: CASSRATDTQYF
cdr3_nt: TGTGCCAGCAGTAGAGCTACAGATACGCAGTATTTT

clone_size: once
v_call: TRBV3-1/TRBV3-2
d_call: -
j_call: TRBJ1-5
cdr3_aa: CASSPVLAQPQHF
cdr3_nt: TGTGCCAGCAGCCCCGTTTTAGCCCAGCCCCAGCATTTT

clone_size: -
v_call: TRBV29-1
d_call: -
j_call: TRBJ2-2
cdr3_aa: CSAGLPTGELFF
cdr3_nt: TGCAGCGCCGGACTACCCACCGGGGAGCTGTTTTTT

clone_size: -
v_call: TRBV6-5
d_call: -
j_call: TRBJ1-6
cdr3_aa: CASSYLSTDNSPLHF
cdr3_nt: TGTGCCAGCAGTTACTTAAGCACGGATAATTCACCCCTCCACTTT

clone_size: -
v_call: TRBV7-6
d_call: -
j_call: TRBJ2-1
cdr3_aa: CASSLQMSSYNEQFF
cdr3_nt: TGTGCCAGCAGCCTACAGATGAGCTCCTACAATGAGCAGTTCTTC

clone_size: -
v_call: TRBV12-5
d_call: -
j_call: TRBJ1-5
cdr3_aa: CASGFSGGIDQPQHF
cdr3_nt: TGTGCTAGTGGTTTCTCCGGGGGGATAGATCAGCCCCAGCATTTT

clone_size: -
v_call: TRBV27
d_call: TRBD1
j_call: TRBJ1-2
cdr3_aa: CASSLSQGAQILYGYTF
cdr3_nt: TGTGCCAGCAGCCTATCACAGGGGGCCCAAATTCTTTATGGCTACACCTTC

clone_size: -
v_call: TRBV3-1/TRBV3-2
d_call: -
j_call: TRBJ1-3
cdr3_aa: CASSLGQGDSGNTIYF
cdr3_nt: TGTGCCAGCAGCCTTGGACAAGGGGACTCTGGAAACACCATATATTTT

clone_size: -
v_call: TRBV28
d_call: TRBD1
j_call: TRBJ1-4
cdr3_aa: CASSSSDRENEKLFF
cdr3_nt: TGTGCCAGCAGTTCCTCCGACAGGGAGAATGAAAAACTGTTTTTT

clone_size: -
v_call: TRBV19
d_call: TRBD2
j_call: TRBJ2-3
cdr3_aa: CASSIGGAGLATDTQYF
cdr3_nt: TGTGCCAGTAGTATCGGGGGGGCAGGTCTTGCCACAGATACGCAGTATTTT

clone_size: -
v_call: TRBV7-2
d_call: TRBD1
j_call: TRBJ1-1
cdr3_aa: CASSLKGGQLNTEAFF
cdr3_nt: TGTGCCAGCAGCTTAAAGGGGGGACAGTTGAACACTGAAGCTTTCTTT

clone_size: -
v_call: TRBV6-5
d_call: TRBD2
j_call: TRBJ2-3
cdr3_aa: CASKVRGSADTQYF
cdr3_nt: TGTGCCTCAAAAGTCCGCGGGAGCGCAGATACGCAGTATTTT

clone_size: -
v_call: TRBV6-2/TRBV6-3
d_call: TRBD1
j_call: TRBJ1-5
cdr3_aa: CASSYSSHPTGQHGTRTQHF
cdr3_nt: TGTGCCAGCAGTTACTCGAGCCACCCCACGGGACAGCATGGGACAAGGACCCAGCATTTT

clone_size: -
v_call: TRBV15
d_call: -
j_call: TRBJ1-6
cdr3_aa: CATSRDRPGNNSPLHF
cdr3_nt: TGTGCCACCAGCAGAGATAGGCCAGGGAATAATTCACCCCTCCACTTT

clone_size: -
v_call: TRBV30
d_call: -
j_call: TRBJ1-4
cdr3_aa: CAWSARGGYNEKLFF
cdr3_nt: TGTGCCTGGAGTGCCCGGGGAGGGTATAATGAAAAACTGTTTTTT